Here is one TCR beta chain with its context. Only in-frame clones appear in the TCRdb table, and some are missing; sequencing was by immunoSEQ multiplex PCR. Among some 120,000 clones listed, roughly 91% were seen once. Trimming took off 2 bases at V and 5 bases at J, with 8 bases between the two ends. The germline V gene has CDR1 MDHEN and CDR2 SYDVKM. The CDR3 extends over 13 amino acids. The sample is drawn from a study of control samples from healthy donors and cancer patients. Sequenced sample: PBMCs. This clonotype was sampled from a man aged 50 or older with head and neck cancer. This chain links TRBV28 with TRBJ2-3; possibly TRBD1 for D (5 bases). DNA of the CDR3: TGTGCCAGCAGTTTAGCAGACAGAGATACGCAGTATTTT. Protein sequence: CASSLADRDTQYF.